The entry that follows covers one TCR beta chain sequence. No antigen is known for it. This CDR3 spans 14 amino acids. Trimming pared 7 bases from V and 1 base from J, leaving 13 bases between. Looked up from germline, CDR1 is MRHNA and CDR2 is SNTAGT. This sample was taken from a study of post-analysis software for immune sequencing data. The wider study: Patients had relapsing-remitting, secondary progressive or progressive-relapsing multiple sclerosis; some lacked subtype. The study, taken as a whole, reports: Compared against controls, patients with multiple sclerosis displayed significantly lower normalized Chao1 diversity. Roughly five TRBV segments occurring more often in patients than controls included TRBV5-6, TRBV5-1 and TRBV20-1.

Prepared TCR beta cDNA libraries contained unique molecular identifiers. From the PCR reads, TCRdb called clonotypes with MiXCR, one entry per CDR3 protein. The sample lists hundreds of thousands of distinct CDR3 sequences; around 27% were seen once. This TCR was recovered from a girl aged 10 to 17 with multiple sclerosis. The chain has TRBV6-4 and TRBJ1-1, with TRBD1 as a possible D gene (5 bases). The sample comprised blood. The CDR3 DNA reads as TGTGCCAGCAAGATAATGGGGACGAACACTGAAGCTTTCTTT. This codes for CASKIMGTNTEAFF.